This T cell receptor (beta chain) was sequenced during a study of T cell responses to AZD1222 COVID-19 vaccine. Both about-4-week and about-12-week second-dose recipients were combined. Sequenced by immunoSEQ multiplex PCR; TCRdb stores in-frame clones only, minus some. The sample records just under 150,000 clones, about 86% being singletons. The TCR was taken from an adult who received the AZD1222 COVID-19 vaccine. The sample was peripheral blood, taken 28 days after the second AZD1222 dose.

The CDR3: CASSLRYEQYF. The CDR3 nucleotides read TGTGCCAGCAGCCTCCGCTACGAGCAGTACTTC. J is TRBJ2-7 and V is TRBV21-1; the table's D call TRBD2 went unverified against the DNA. TRBV21-1 is noted as a pseudogene. CDR3 size: 11 residues.